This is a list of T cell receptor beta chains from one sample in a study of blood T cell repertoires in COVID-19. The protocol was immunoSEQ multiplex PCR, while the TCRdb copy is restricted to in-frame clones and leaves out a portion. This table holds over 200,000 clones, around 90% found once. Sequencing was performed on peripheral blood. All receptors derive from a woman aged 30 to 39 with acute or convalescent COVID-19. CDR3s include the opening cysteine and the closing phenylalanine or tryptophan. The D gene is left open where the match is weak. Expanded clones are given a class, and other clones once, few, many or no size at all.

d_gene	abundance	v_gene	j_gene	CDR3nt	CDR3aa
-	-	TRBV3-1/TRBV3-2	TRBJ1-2	TGTGCCAGCAGCGCGATCAGGGGAAGCTATGGCTACACCTTC	CASSAIRGSYGYTF
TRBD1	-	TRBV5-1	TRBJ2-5	TGCGCCAGCCGAAATCCGGGACAGGGGGCAGAGACCCAGTACTTC	CASRNPGQGAETQYF
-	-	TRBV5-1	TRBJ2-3	TGCGCCAGCAGCTTGGCCCCCCCGAGCACAGATACGCAGTATTTT	CASSLAPPSTDTQYF
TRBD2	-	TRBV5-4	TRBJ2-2	TGTGCCAGCAGCTACGGACTAGCGGGAGGGCCGGGCGGGGAGCTGTTTTTT	CASSYGLAGGPGGELFF
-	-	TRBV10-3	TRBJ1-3	TGTGCCATCAGTGAGTCGCAACCCTGGGGCAGGGTGTATGGAAACACCATATATTTT	CAISESQPWGRVYGNTIYF
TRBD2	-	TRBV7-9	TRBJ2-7	TGTGCCAGCAGCCAAGGGTTAACGGGAGGGCCGGCGCAGTACTTC	CASSQGLTGGPAQYF
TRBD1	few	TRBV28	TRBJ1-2	TGTGCCAGCAGAAAGACAGGGGGTTTTTACTATGGCTACACCTTC	CASRKTGGFYYGYTF
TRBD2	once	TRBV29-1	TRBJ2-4	TGCAGCGTTTTGGGGGCTAGCGGGGGAGCCATTCAGTACTTC	CSVLGASGGAIQYF
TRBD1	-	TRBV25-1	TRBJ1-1	TGTGCCAGCAGGAGGGACAGTTCGAACACTGAAGCTTTCTTT	CASRRDSSNTEAFF
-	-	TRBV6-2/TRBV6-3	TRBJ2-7	TGTGCCAGCAGCCCCCTAGAACCCTACGAGCAGTACTTC	CASSPLEPYEQYF
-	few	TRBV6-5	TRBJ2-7	TGTGCCAGCAGTTACGGCGGAACAACCTACGAGCAGTACTTC	CASSYGGTTYEQYF
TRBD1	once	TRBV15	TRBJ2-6	TGTGCCACCAGCAGGGGCAGGGGGATTTCCTCTGGGGCCAACGTCCTGACTTTC	CATSRGRGISSGANVLTF
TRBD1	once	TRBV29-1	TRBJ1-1	TGCAGCGGCGACAGGGACACTGAAGCTTTCTTT	CSGDRDTEAFF
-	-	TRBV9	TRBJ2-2	TGTGCCAGCAGCGTACATAGAGGGGGTAGCACCGGGGAGCTGTTTTTT	CASSVHRGGSTGELFF
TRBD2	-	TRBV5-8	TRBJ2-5	TGTGCCAGCAGCTTGGAGGGACTAGCGCCCCAGTACTTC	CASSLEGLAPQYF
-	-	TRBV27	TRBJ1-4	TGTGCCAGCAGCGACAGACTTAATGAAAAACTGTTTTTT	CASSDRLNEKLFF
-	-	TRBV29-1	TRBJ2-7	TGCAGCGTTGAAGCTGAGGTTCCCTACGAGCAGTACTTC	CSVEAEVPYEQYF
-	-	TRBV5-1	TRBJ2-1	TGCGCCAGCAGCCCGCAGACAGGTTCCAATGAGCAGTTCTTC	CASSPQTGSNEQFF
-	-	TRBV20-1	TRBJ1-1	TGCAGTGCTAGAGGGACAGCCGAAGCTTTCTTT	CSARGTAEAFF
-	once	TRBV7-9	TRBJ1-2	TGTGCCAGCAGCTTACAGGGTTCCTATGGCTACACCTTC	CASSLQGSYGYTF
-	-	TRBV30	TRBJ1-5	TGTGCCTGGAGTGTACAGAGACAGCCCCAGCATTTT	CAWSVQRQPQHF
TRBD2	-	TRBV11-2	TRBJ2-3	TGTGCCAGCAGCTTAGTGCTAGCGGGAGGGAAGACTGATACGCAGTATTTT	CASSLVLAGGKTDTQYF
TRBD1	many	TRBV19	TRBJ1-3	TGTGCCAGTAGTGCAAAAGACAGGGTGTCAGGAAACACCATATATTTT	CASSAKDRVSGNTIYF
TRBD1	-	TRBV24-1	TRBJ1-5	TGTGCCACCAGCGACGGACAGGGAAATCAGCCCCAGCATTTT	CATSDGQGNQPQHF
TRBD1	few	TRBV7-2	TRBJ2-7	TGTGCCAGCAGCTTAGGGACAGGGGGCAAGTCTCACTTC	CASSLGTGGKSHF
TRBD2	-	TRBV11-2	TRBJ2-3	TGTGCCAGCAGCCGCCGTTTGGGCGGGAGGGCCCGAGATACGCAGTATTTT	CASSRRLGGRARDTQYF
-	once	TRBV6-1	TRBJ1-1	TGTGCCAGCAGTGAACTGCAGAATGAAGCTTTCTTT	CASSELQNEAFF
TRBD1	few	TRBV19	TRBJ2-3	TGTGCCAGTAGTATGGGACAGGGGACCTCCACAGATACGCAGTATTTT	CASSMGQGTSTDTQYF
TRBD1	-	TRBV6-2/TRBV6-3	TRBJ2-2	TGTGCCAGCAGCCAAAGGACAGGGGGCGGCACCGGGGAGCTGTTTTTT	CASSQRTGGGTGELFF
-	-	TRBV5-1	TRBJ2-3	TGCGCCAGCAGCTTGGAGAGTAGCACAGATACGCAGTATTTT	CASSLESSTDTQYF
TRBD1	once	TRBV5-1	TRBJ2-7	TGCGCCAGCAGCTTGCCCAAACCTGTGACGTGGGACAGCTACGAGCAGTACTTC	CASSLPKPVTWDSYEQYF
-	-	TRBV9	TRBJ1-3	TGTGCCAGCAGCGTACAGGGCGGTTTAGGCACCATATATTTT	CASSVQGGLGTIYF
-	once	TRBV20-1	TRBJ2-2	TGCAGTGCTAGCGTAACCGGGGAGCTGTTTTTT	CSASVTGELFF
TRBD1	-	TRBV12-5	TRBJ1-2	TGTGCTAGTGGTACCCCCTCGGACAGGCGCGTCTATGGCTACACCTTC	CASGTPSDRRVYGYTF
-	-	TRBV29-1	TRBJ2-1	TGCAGCCACACCACGGGTTACAATGAGCAGTTCTTC	CSHTTGYNEQFF
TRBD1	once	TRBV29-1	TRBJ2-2	TGCAGCGTGCTCGGACAGGGACGGACCGGGGAGCTGTTTTTT	CSVLGQGRTGELFF
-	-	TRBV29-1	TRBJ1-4	TGCAGCGCCCTATCCGGGCCAGGGCATAATGAAAAACTGTTTTTT	CSALSGPGHNEKLFF
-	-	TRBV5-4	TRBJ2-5	TGTGCCAGCCTATTGGCGGGCCTCCAAGAGACCCAGTACTTC	CASLLAGLQETQYF
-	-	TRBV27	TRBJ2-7	TGTGCCAGCAGTTTAGGGCAGGCCATCTCCTACGAGCAGTACTTC	CASSLGQAISYEQYF
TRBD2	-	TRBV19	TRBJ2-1	TGTGCCAGTACTCTCGGACTAGGGCCATACAATGAGCAGTTCTTC	CASTLGLGPYNEQFF
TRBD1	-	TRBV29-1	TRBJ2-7	TGCAGCGTAACGGGACAGGCTACCTCCTACGAGCAGTACTTC	CSVTGQATSYEQYF
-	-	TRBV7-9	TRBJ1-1	TGTGCCAGCAGCTTGTCAGGGGTCTTGAACACTGAAGCTTTCTTT	CASSLSGVLNTEAFF
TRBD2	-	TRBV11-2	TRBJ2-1	TGTGCCAGCAGCGGGACTAGCGGGGATGAGCAGTTCTTC	CASSGTSGDEQFF
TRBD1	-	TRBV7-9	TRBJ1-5	TGTGCCAGCAGCCCGGGGACAGTGCTTCAGCCCCAGCATTTT	CASSPGTVLQPQHF
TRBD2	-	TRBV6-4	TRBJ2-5	TGTGCCAGCAGTCCTAGCGGGACCCAAGAGACCCAGTACTTC	CASSPSGTQETQYF
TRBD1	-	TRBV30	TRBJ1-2	TGTGCCTGGAGTGTCAGAATTGGGCAGGGGGATAACTATGGCTACACCTTC	CAWSVRIGQGDNYGYTF
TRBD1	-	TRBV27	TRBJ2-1	TGTGCCAGCAGTTTTTGGCGCACGGGACAGAAGAATGAGCAGTTCTTC	CASSFWRTGQKNEQFF
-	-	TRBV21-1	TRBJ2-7	TGTGCCAGCAGCAAAGAGGATAGACGTTTAGCGGGAGGCCGATACGAGCAGTACTTC	CASSKEDRRLAGGRYEQYF
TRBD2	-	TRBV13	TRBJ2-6	TGTGCCAGCAGCGCCGAGACTAGCGGAGGGGTCTCTGGGGCCAACGTCCTGACTTTC	CASSAETSGGVSGANVLTF